This T cell receptor (beta chain) emerged from a study of T cells in Graves' hyperthyroidism and ophthalmopathy. The TCR beta CDR3 regions underwent amplification using RNA transcripts as the source. The HTBI set primed first-round TCR CDR3 RT-PCR. In TCRdb, the multiplex PCR reads were re-called with MiXCR into one record per CDR3 protein. The table lists 500,000 or so distinct CDR3 sequences, roughly 17% of them singletons. Unmatched junction bases numbered 15, after V lost 3 bases and J lost 8 bases. The CDR3 sequence is 17 residues long. CDR1 and CDR2 from the germline V gene are MDHEN and SYDVKM.

This clonotype originated in a woman aged 18 to 35 with Graves' ophthalmopathy. The sequenced material came from blood. This chain uses TRBV28 with TRBJ1-5, with TRBD1 identical over 8 bases. The CDR3: CASSLIGWTGYGEPQHF. The CDR3, as DNA: TGTGCCAGCAGTTTGATTGGGTGGACAGGGTATGGGGAGCCCCAGCATTTT. The whole variable domain, remainder taken from reference TRBV28 and TRBJ1-5, is DVKVTQSSRYLVKRTGEKVFLECVQDMDHENMFWYRQDPGLGLRLIYFSYDVKMKEKGDIPEGYSVSREKKERFSLILESASTNQTSMYLCASSLIGWTGYGEPQHFGDGTRLSIL.